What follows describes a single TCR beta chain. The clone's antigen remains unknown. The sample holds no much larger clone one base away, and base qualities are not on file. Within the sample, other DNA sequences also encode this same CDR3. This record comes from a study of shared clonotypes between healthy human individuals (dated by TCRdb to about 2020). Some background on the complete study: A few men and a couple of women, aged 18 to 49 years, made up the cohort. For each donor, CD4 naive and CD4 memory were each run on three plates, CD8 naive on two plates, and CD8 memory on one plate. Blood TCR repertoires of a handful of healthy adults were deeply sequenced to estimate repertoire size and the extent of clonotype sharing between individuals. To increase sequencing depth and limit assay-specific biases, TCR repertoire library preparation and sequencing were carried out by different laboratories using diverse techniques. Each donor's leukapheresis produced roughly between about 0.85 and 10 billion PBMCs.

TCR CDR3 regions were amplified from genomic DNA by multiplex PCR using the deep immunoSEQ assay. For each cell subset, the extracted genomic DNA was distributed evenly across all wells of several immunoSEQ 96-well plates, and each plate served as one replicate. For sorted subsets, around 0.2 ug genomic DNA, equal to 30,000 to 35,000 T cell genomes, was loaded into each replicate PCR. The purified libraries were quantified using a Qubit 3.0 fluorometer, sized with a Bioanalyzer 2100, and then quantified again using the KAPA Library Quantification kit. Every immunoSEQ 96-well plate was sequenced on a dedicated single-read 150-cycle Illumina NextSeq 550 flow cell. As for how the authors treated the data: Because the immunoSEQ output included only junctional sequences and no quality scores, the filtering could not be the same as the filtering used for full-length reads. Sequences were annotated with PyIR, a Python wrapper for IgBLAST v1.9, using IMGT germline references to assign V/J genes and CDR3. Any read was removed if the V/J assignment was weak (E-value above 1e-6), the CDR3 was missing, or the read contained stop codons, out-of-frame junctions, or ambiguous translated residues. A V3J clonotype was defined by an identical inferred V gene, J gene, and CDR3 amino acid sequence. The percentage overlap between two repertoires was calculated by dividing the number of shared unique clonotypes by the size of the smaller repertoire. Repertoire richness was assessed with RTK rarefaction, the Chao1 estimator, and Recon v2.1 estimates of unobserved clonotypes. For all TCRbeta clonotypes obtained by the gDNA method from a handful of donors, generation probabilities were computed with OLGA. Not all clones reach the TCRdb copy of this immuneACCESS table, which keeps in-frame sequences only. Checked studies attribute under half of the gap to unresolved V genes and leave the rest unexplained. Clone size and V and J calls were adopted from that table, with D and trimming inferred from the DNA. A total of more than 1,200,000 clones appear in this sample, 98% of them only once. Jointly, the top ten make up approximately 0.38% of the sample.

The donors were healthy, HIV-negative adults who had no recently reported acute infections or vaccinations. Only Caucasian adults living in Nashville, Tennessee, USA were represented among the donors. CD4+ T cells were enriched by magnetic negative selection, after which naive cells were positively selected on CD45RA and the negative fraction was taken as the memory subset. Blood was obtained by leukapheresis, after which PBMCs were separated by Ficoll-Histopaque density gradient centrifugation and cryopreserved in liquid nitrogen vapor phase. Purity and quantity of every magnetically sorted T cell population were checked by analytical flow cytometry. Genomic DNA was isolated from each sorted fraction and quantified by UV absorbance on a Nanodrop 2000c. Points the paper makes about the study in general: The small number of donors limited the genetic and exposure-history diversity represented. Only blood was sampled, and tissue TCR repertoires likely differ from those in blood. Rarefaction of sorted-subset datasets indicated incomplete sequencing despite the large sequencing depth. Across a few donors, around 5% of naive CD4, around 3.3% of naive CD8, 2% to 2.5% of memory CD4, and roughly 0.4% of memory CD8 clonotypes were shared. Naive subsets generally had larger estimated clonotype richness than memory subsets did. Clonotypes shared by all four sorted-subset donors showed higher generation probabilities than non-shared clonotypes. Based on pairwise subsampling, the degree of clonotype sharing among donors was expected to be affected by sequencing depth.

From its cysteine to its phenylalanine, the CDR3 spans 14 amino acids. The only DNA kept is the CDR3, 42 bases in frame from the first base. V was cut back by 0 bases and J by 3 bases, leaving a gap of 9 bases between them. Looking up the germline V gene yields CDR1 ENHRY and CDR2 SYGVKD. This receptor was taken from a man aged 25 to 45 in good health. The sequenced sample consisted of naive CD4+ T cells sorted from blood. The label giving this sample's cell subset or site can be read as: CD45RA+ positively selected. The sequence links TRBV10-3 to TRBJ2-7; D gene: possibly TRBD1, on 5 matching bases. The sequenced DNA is TGTGCCATCAGTGAGTCGGGGCAGGGCTACGAGCAGTACTTC. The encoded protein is CAISESGQGYEQYF.